This TCR beta chain was recovered during a study of T cells in placental villitis. About this clone: What it binds is not known.

V was pared by 0 bases and J by 0 bases, with 8 bases between. The CDR3 extends over 15 amino acids. Whole-study results and caveats: CMV-specific clones were more frequent in CMV cases than villitis of unknown etiology.

The libraries were made with immunoSEQ v4. TCRdb keeps only in-frame clones here, not all; method: immunoSEQ multiplex PCR. The sample has 2,500 to 4,000 clones, under 80% seen once; the top ten hold about a sixth. Infectious villitis placentae numbered 5 or 6, unmatched to other groups. The specimen sequenced was placental tissue containing maternal and fetal cells. This rearrangement joins TRBV23-1 to TRBJ1-2; D unclear. TRBV23-1 is assigned to the ORF class and has an uncertain function. This TCR derives from a human patient with infectious villitis; the placental T cells may come from both mother and fetus. The CDR3 DNA follows: TGCGCCAGCAGTCAATCAGGGCAGTCTAACTATGGCTACACCTTC. Amino acids: CASSQSGQSNYGYTF.